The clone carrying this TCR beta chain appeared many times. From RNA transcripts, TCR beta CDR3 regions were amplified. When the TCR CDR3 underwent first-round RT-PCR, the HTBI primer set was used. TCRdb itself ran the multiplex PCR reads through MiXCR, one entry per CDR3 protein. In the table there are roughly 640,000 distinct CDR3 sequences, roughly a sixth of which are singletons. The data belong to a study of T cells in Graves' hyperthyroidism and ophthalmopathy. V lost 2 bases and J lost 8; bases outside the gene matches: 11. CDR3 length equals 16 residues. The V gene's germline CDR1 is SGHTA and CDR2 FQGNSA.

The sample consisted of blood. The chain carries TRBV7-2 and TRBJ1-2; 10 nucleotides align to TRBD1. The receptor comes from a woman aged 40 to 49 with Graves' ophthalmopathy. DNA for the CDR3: TGTGCCAGCAGCTTACCGCTCGGACAGGGGGAGGGCGGCTACACCTTC. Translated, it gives CASSLPLGQGEGGYTF.